This TCR beta chain originates from a study of cytomegalovirus exposure and HLA in healthy donors. Notes on the study in general: It was shown in a later analysis that HLA-associated TCR beta chains were more clonally expanded than other, equally common chains.

The PCR was carried out with 60 Vbeta primers and 13 Jbeta primers. Measured with immunoSEQ multiplex PCR; TCRdb has only the in-frame clones, and not every one. In the table there are some 190,000 clones, about 79% of which are singletons. Germline CDR1 is MDHEN and CDR2 is SYDVKM. V lost 6 bases and J lost 7, with 12 bases in between. This CDR3 spans 13 amino acids. Concerning this clone itself: The antigen is undetermined.

This TCR derives from a man younger than 30 in good health and CMV-seronegative. Sequenced sample: PBMCs. This chain connects TRBV28 to TRBJ2-2, with D possibly being TRBD1 (5 bases). CDR3 protein: CASREGVIGELFF. CDR3 sequence (DNA): TGTGCCAGCAGGGAAGGGGTAATCGGGGAGCTGTTTTTT.